Listed below are T cell receptor beta chains from one sample, sequenced in a study of identical twins. Each CDR3 protein gets one entry after TCRdb re-called the 5' RACE reads with MiXCR. The sample shows a few hundred thousand distinct CDR3 sequences, 24% of them seen only once. In addition, the sample was reused for a study of T cells expressing NK-cell markers.

The sample consisted of CD4+ T cells sorted from blood. All receptors come from a woman aged 18-35 years in good health. Both conserved end residues are part of each CDR3.

J gene	V gene	CDR3 protein
TRBJ1-1	TRBV10-3	CAISPTGKQSAFF
TRBJ2-1	TRBV7-9	CASSVTQGGNEQFF
TRBJ2-2	TRBV20-1	CSASIIGSNTGELFF
TRBJ1-5	TRBV6-5	CASSYTGRTQPQHF
TRBJ2-1	TRBV3-1	CASSYGGPDDEQFF
TRBJ1-1	TRBV6-6	CASSYSNSEAFF
TRBJ2-7	TRBV5-1	CASSWDRGNEQYF
TRBJ2-7	TRBV6-1	CASNQRSGGSSYEQYF
TRBJ1-2	TRBV28	CASSPGGEDGYTF
TRBJ1-1	TRBV12-3/TRBV12-4	CASTRRHVNTEAFF
TRBJ2-3	TRBV6-1	CASSVRWGPSASDTQYF
TRBJ2-2	TRBV4-3	CASSQDPASRTGELFF
TRBJ2-3	TRBV18	CASSRRVGDSSYSTDTQYF
TRBJ2-1	TRBV5-1	CASSLMTSGAYNEQFF
TRBJ1-2	TRBV20-1	CSARAGTESFDTF
TRBJ2-1	TRBV12-3/TRBV12-4	CASSSPGLAYYNEQFF
TRBJ1-5	TRBV6-5	CASSFRGSNQPQHF
TRBJ2-1	TRBV2	CASSEASPGMNEQFF
TRBJ2-3	TRBV7-6	CASSPALVRGDTQYF
TRBJ2-6	TRBV3-1	CASSQGPVFSGANVLTF
TRBJ2-7	TRBV29-1	CSAVINYEQYF
TRBJ2-1	TRBV20-1	CSARDKGTGYNEQFF
TRBJ2-1	TRBV5-1	CASSLAGTYAPNEQFF
TRBJ2-7	TRBV6-2/TRBV6-3	CASSYSWGEWYF
TRBJ2-1	TRBV5-1	CASSLSHSNEQFF
TRBJ1-2	TRBV6-1	CASSEPGSRRGYTF
TRBJ2-7	TRBV20-1	CSAHPPGFEDEQYF
TRBJ2-2	TRBV6-1	CATLPGTSVIGELFF
TRBJ2-3	TRBV20-1	CSAPPPGPDTDTQYF
TRBJ2-2	TRBV7-3	CASSMGQGNTGELFF
TRBJ2-5	TRBV20-1	CSAGGTSGRETQYF
TRBJ2-5	TRBV20-1	CSAGGGGALETQYF
TRBJ2-1	TRBV4-3	CASSQVSSGSVEQFF
TRBJ2-1	TRBV5-4	CASSPRRSGGSYNEQFF
TRBJ2-1	TRBV4-2	CASSQEEAGARNEQFF
TRBJ2-1	TRBV11-2	CASSLLSSGRAYNEQFF
TRBJ2-1	TRBV5-1	CASRTGTPYNEQFF
TRBJ2-2	TRBV7-9	CASTTAGTGELFF
TRBJ2-7	TRBV5-1	CASAAVGGTYEQYF
TRBJ1-5	TRBV7-9	CASSAGTGQPQHF
TRBJ2-1	TRBV29-1	CSAPGWGKVTSEQFF
TRBJ1-1	TRBV6-1	CASKPPGQGQRAFF
TRBJ1-1	TRBV5-6	CASSLGLGGGTEAFF
TRBJ1-6	TRBV2	CASPPRNSPLHF
TRBJ2-5	TRBV12-3/TRBV12-4	CASSLRVGLAGQETQYF
TRBJ1-5	TRBV6-2/TRBV6-3	CASSPRADGSPQHF
TRBJ2-5	TRBV30	CAWGGLRGETQYF
TRBJ1-6	TRBV3-1	CASSLRGKGSPLHF
TRBJ1-1	TRBV29-1	CSVAIGTANTEAFF
TRBJ2-3	TRBV6-1	CASSRRDRARTDTQYF
TRBJ2-7	TRBV6-1	CASSHRDQIYEQYF
TRBJ2-1	TRBV18	CASSPGTMFEQFF
TRBJ2-1	TRBV20-1	CSARGLARNEQFF
TRBJ1-1	TRBV7-3	CASSLQGQGKAFF
TRBJ1-5	TRBV3-1	CASSQDPGKGNQPQHF
TRBJ2-1	TRBV3-1	CASRLAGGNLNEQFF
TRBJ2-3	TRBV20-1	CSARDWKSGGQADTQYF
TRBJ2-5	TRBV12-3/TRBV12-4	CASRALETQYF
TRBJ1-1	TRBV10-3	CAISEQENTEAFF
TRBJ1-1	TRBV4-1	CASSQTGVNTEAFF